One T cell receptor (beta chain) is described in this entry. The data originate from a study of T cell changes during pregnancy in multiple sclerosis. Measured with immunoSEQ multiplex PCR; TCRdb has only the in-frame clones, and not every one. The repertoire includes over 50,000 clones, 87% of them detected once, and less than 6% sits in the top ten. The clonotype comes from a human donor whose cells served as feeder cells for cultures in a pregnancy study. What was sequenced was peripheral blood from another person, used as feeder cells.

CDR3 bases: TGTGCCAGCAGCTTAAGCAGTGCAGAGACCCAGTACTTC. It specifies CASSLSSAETQYF. This rearrangement joins TRBV7-9 to TRBJ2-5; D is ambiguous. Trimming left V 2 bases short and J 4 bases short, with 8 bases between. Germline V gene sequence: CDR1 SEHNR, CDR2 FQNEAQ (reference sequence). The CDR3 has 13 amino acids.